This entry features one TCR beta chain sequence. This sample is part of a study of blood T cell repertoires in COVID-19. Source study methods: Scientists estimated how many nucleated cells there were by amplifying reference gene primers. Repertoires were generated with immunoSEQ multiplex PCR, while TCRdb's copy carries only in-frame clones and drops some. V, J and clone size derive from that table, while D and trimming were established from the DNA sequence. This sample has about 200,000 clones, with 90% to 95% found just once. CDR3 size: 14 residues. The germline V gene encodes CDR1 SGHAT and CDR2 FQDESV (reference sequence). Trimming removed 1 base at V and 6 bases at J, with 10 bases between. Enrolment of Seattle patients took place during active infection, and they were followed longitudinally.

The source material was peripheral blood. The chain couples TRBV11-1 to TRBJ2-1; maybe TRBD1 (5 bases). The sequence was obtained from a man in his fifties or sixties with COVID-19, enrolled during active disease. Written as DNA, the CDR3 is TGTGCCAGCAGCTTAGTACAGGTTGGCAATGAGCAGTTCTTC. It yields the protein CASSLVQVGNEQFF.